The 10 T cell receptor beta chains listed next were all sequenced from one sample in a study of T cells expressing NK-cell markers. TCRdb re-called the 5' RACE reads; every CDR3 protein appears as one record, without DNA. Its clone listing holds a few hundred thousand distinct CDR3 sequences. Sequencing was carried out using blood T cells: a sorted CD56 or NKG2C T cell subset, CD4+ or CD8+ T cells, or bulk PBMC T cells (not recorded which). Receptors originate from a man younger than 35 in good health.

This chain joins TRBV12-3 or TRBV12-4 and TRBJ2-3; TCRdb names TRBD2, which stays unverified in the absence of DNA. The CDR3 covers 15 residues. The CDR3 is CASSFFAGGPDTQYF.

The chain combines TRBV5-6 with TRBJ2-1. CDR1 SGHDT and CDR2 YYEEEE come from the germline V gene. The CDR3 length is 15 residues. CDR3 loop: CASSFPSDPYNEQFF.

This chain links TRBV5-1 with TRBJ2-2. The CDR3 runs to 14 residues. Germline V lookup: CDR1 SGHRS, CDR2 YFSETQ. The CDR3 protein is CASSLWVGAGELFF. The full variable domain, rest sourced from reference TRBV5-1 and TRBJ2-2, is KAGVTQTPRYLIKTRGQQVTLSCSPISGHRSVSWYQQTPGQGLQFLFEYFSETQRNKGNFPGRFSGRQFSNSRSEMNVSTLELGDSALYLCASSLWVGAGELFFGEGSRLTVL.

This chain uses TRBV18 with TRBJ2-7; the TCRdb D gene call, TRBD2, has no DNA to confirm it. CDR3 length: 16 amino acids. CDR1 and CDR2 (germline): KGHSH, LQKENI. The CDR3 reads CASSRTGLAENYEQYF.

The genes are TRBV20-1 and TRBJ2-5; TCRdb selects TRBD1, and the lack of DNA leaves this call unchecked. The CDR3 has 15 residues. Per the germline V gene, CDR1 is DFQATT and CDR2 is SNEGSKA (reference sequence). CDR3 residues: CSATTGTTYQETQYF.

The chain combines TRBV12-3 or TRBV12-4 with TRBJ2-1; the TRBD2 assignment by TCRdb is unverifiable without DNA. The length of the CDR3 is 11 residues. The CDR3 spells CASSGDSRKFF.

J is TRBJ1-6 and V is TRBV3-1; TCRdb picks TRBD1, but there is no DNA to check that call. CDR1 is LGHDT and CDR2 is YNNKEL in the germline V gene (reference sequence). The CDR3 is 16 residues long. CDR3 region: CASSQASTGTSAPLHF.

This chain links TRBV6-1 with TRBJ1-1; no DNA is available, so the TRBD1 call from TCRdb remains unchecked. The CDR3 totals 13 residues. CDR1 is MNHNS and CDR2 is SASEGT in the germline V gene. CDR3 residues: CASSLLGHTEAFF.

CDR3 sequence reads: CASRMGLGDTQYF. The rearrangement uses TRBV5-1 and TRBJ2-3; lacking DNA, the TRBD1 call made by TCRdb goes unchecked. This CDR3 is 13 amino acids long. Germline CDR1 is SGHRS and CDR2 is YFSETQ.

V is TRBV6-1 and J is TRBJ2-7; TCRdb's assignment of TRBD1 cannot be checked, as there is no DNA. The CDR3 loop spans 15 amino acids. From germline, CDR1 is MNHNS and CDR2 SASEGT. CDR3 protein: CASRNPLTGRNEQYF.